Listed below are T cell receptor beta chains from one sample, sequenced in a study of T cell changes during pregnancy in multiple sclerosis. TCRdb keeps only in-frame clones here, not all; method: immunoSEQ multiplex PCR. The sample includes fewer than 85,000 clones, around 93% seen only once; the top ten take 2.5% to 3%. The material was peripheral blood, obtained after pregnancy. The receptor set was obtained from a female donor in good health, enrolled as a control in a pregnancy study. CDR3s leave out the opening cysteine and the closing phenylalanine or tryptophan. D genes are given only for firm matches.

D gene: .
V gene: TRBV2
J gene: TRBJ2-1
CDR3 protein: ASSLDFEQF

D gene: .
V gene: TRBV2
J gene: TRBJ2-2
CDR3 protein: ARHSGLTGELF

D gene: TRBD1
V gene: TRBV9
J gene: TRBJ1-1
CDR3 protein: ASSVEPGTDKAF

D gene: .
V gene: TRBV7-9
J gene: TRBJ1-1
CDR3 protein: ASSDKAPVTEAF

D gene: TRBD2
V gene: TRBV27
J gene: TRBJ2-1
CDR3 protein: ASSFRDYSVNEQF

D gene: .
V gene: TRBV10-3
J gene: TRBJ1-3
CDR3 protein: AISEDRSGNTIY

D gene: TRBD2
V gene: TRBV5-1
J gene: TRBJ2-5
CDR3 protein: ASSLDRGTSGRADQETQY

D gene: .
V gene: TRBV4-3
J gene: TRBJ1-4
CDR3 protein: ASSQGTDKGEKLF

D gene: .
V gene: TRBV7-9
J gene: TRBJ1-4
CDR3 protein: ASSSGVRLF

D gene: TRBD1
V gene: TRBV9
J gene: TRBJ1-2
CDR3 protein: ASSFQTGSEGYT

D gene: TRBD1
V gene: TRBV2
J gene: TRBJ2-7
CDR3 protein: ASTWDRAYEQY

D gene: TRBD1
V gene: TRBV7-2
J gene: TRBJ2-5
CDR3 protein: ASRRGLGETQY

D gene: .
V gene: TRBV4-1
J gene: TRBJ2-2
CDR3 protein: ASRPNLNTGELF

D gene: .
V gene: TRBV7-2
J gene: TRBJ2-3
CDR3 protein: ASSSSTTSPDTQY

D gene: .
V gene: TRBV11-2
J gene: TRBJ1-2
CDR3 protein: ASSLTTPGSYGYT

D gene: TRBD1
V gene: TRBV28
J gene: TRBJ2-7
CDR3 protein: ASSLLLGAVGTGAYEQY

D gene: .
V gene: TRBV10-1
J gene: TRBJ2-5
CDR3 protein: ASRSRDSTLTETQY

D gene: .
V gene: TRBV7-9
J gene: TRBJ1-5
CDR3 protein: ASSSRGNQPQH

D gene: TRBD2
V gene: TRBV9
J gene: TRBJ2-2
CDR3 protein: ASSVENGRTLNTGELF

D gene: TRBD1
V gene: TRBV19
J gene: TRBJ1-1
CDR3 protein: ASSIPRTGEGGTEAF

D gene: .
V gene: TRBV5-8
J gene: TRBJ2-5
CDR3 protein: ASSFGKGGTQY

D gene: .
V gene: TRBV6-4
J gene: TRBJ2-2
CDR3 protein: ASRSRVGELF

D gene: .
V gene: TRBV19
J gene: TRBJ2-5
CDR3 protein: ASSARAGIKETQY

D gene: .
V gene: TRBV29-1
J gene: TRBJ1-6
CDR3 protein: SVRGQGRSSSYNSPLH

D gene: .
V gene: TRBV19
J gene: TRBJ1-2
CDR3 protein: ASRELGGAINYGYT

D gene: .
V gene: TRBV4-3
J gene: TRBJ2-7
CDR3 protein: ASSQDPGVRAEQY

D gene: TRBD2
V gene: TRBV4-1
J gene: TRBJ2-2
CDR3 protein: ASSRGRGGFTGELF

D gene: .
V gene: TRBV6-6
J gene: TRBJ2-1
CDR3 protein: ASSYPGQVNEQF

D gene: .
V gene: TRBV2
J gene: TRBJ1-2
CDR3 protein: ASSAGSARSYYGYT

D gene: TRBD2
V gene: TRBV11-1
J gene: TRBJ2-1
CDR3 protein: ASSSNSGEDEQF

D gene: TRBD1
V gene: TRBV6-1
J gene: TRBJ1-2
CDR3 protein: ASSGTGLWAGGNYGYT

D gene: .
V gene: TRBV9
J gene: TRBJ2-2
CDR3 protein: ASSVDGVAGELF

D gene: TRBD1
V gene: TRBV19
J gene: TRBJ2-5
CDR3 protein: ATEQGAGETQY

D gene: TRBD2
V gene: TRBV28
J gene: TRBJ2-1
CDR3 protein: ASKGVWTSAYNEQF

D gene: .
V gene: TRBV4-1
J gene: TRBJ1-2
CDR3 protein: ASSGAREGTHGYT

D gene: .
V gene: TRBV9
J gene: TRBJ2-1
CDR3 protein: ASSVEGLGGYNEQF

D gene: .
V gene: TRBV29-1
J gene: TRBJ1-1
CDR3 protein: SGRFGGGTEAF

D gene: .
V gene: TRBV19
J gene: TRBJ1-5
CDR3 protein: ASSKSPGGNQPQH

D gene: .
V gene: TRBV19
J gene: TRBJ2-1
CDR3 protein: ASMGRSGRDNEQF

D gene: TRBD1
V gene: TRBV6-5
J gene: TRBJ1-1
CDR3 protein: ASSPDRGLTEAF

D gene: TRBD1
V gene: TRBV19
J gene: TRBJ1-6
CDR3 protein: ASSRDTGGNSPLH

D gene: .
V gene: TRBV9
J gene: TRBJ1-1
CDR3 protein: ASSVVGQKNTEAF

D gene: .
V gene: TRBV5-6
J gene: TRBJ2-5
CDR3 protein: ASSLGSVEETQY

D gene: .
V gene: TRBV4-3
J gene: TRBJ2-1
CDR3 protein: ASSQVLRHEQF

D gene: .
V gene: TRBV18
J gene: TRBJ1-5
CDR3 protein: ASSRGGREQPQH